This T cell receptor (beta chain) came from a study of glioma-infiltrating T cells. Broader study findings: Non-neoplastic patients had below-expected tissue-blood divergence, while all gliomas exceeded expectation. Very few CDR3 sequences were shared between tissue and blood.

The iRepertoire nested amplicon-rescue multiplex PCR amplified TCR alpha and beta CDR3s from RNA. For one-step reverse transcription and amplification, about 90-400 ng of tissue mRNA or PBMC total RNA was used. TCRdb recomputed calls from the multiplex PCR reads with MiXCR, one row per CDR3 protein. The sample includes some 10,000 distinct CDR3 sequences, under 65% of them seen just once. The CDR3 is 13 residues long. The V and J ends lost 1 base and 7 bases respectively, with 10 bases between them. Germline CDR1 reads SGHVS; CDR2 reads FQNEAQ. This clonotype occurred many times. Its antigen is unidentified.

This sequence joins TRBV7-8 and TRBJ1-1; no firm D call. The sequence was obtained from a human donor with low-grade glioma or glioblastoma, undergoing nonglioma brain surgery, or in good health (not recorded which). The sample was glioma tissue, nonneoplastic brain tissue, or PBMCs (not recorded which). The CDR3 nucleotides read TGTGCCAGCAGCTTAGGGGGTCAAGTTGAAGCTTTCTTT. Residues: CASSLGGQVEAFF.